These 16 T cell receptor beta chains were all obtained from the same sample, sequenced in a study of glioma-infiltrating T cells after dendritic cell vaccination. Assay used: immunoSEQ multiplex PCR; TCRdb lists only in-frame clones, some missing. This sample carries around 60,000 clones, about 89% of them seen once, and the ten largest clones take 9.5% to 13%. Time point of the sample: after dendritic cell vaccination, including at tumor progression/relapse. Sequenced here: blood, sampled after dendritic cell vaccination. Receptors originate from a human donor with glioblastoma.

Note on this clone: Different DNA sequences within this sample yield the same CDR3. This chain connects TRBV11-3 to TRBJ1-3; TRBD1 agrees at 8 bases. The junction had 5 bases not matched to a gene; V was cut back by 5 bases and J by 2 bases. The CDR3 is made up of 15 amino acids. Per the germline V gene, CDR1 is SGHNT and CDR2 is YENEEA. In DNA form, the CDR3 reads TGTGCCAGCAGCCCAGGACAGGGACCTGGAAACACCATATATTTT. Protein sequence: CASSPGQGPGNTIYF.

The chain couples TRBV29-1 to TRBJ2-5, with D perhaps matching TRBD2 (6 bases). The germline CDR1 and CDR2 sequences are SQVTM and ANQGSEA. The CDR3 extends over 13 amino acids. Trimming removed 1 base at V and 2 bases at J, with 8 bases between. The CDR3 coding sequence is TGCAGCGTTGAAGGCGGGGCTCAAGAGACCCAGTACTTC. It encodes CSVEGGAQETQYF.

The V gene is TRBV10-3, the J gene TRBJ2-5; possibly TRBD1 for D (6 bases). The CDR3 sequence is 15 residues long. Trimming removed 5 bases from V and 2 bases from J, with 15 bases in between. The germline CDR1 and CDR2 sequences are ENHRY and SYGVKD. The CDR3 DNA is TGTGCCATCAGTCGATCTCGGGACACACAAGAGACCCAGTACTTC. Encoded protein: CAISRSRDTQETQYF.

CDR3 amino acids: CASSGLAGGYEQYF. The CDR3 DNA is TGTGCCAGCAGCGGTCTAGCGGGTGGGTACGAGCAGTACTTC. The gene calls are TRBV25-1 and TRBJ2-7; 8 positions match TRBD2. Germline V gene sequence: CDR1 MGHDK, CDR2 SYGVNS. V shed 6 bases, J shed 4 bases, and the junction held 8 bases outside the gene matches. This CDR3 has 14 amino acids.

The V call is TRBV7-9, the J call TRBJ2-7, with 8 bases aligning to TRBD2. Unmatched junction bases numbered 9, after V lost 1 base and J lost 4 bases. CDR1 SEHNR and CDR2 FQNEAQ come from the germline V gene (reference sequence). The length of the CDR3 is 16 residues. The CDR3 DNA sequence: TGTGCCAGCAGCTTAGGTTTCGGGGGGGCTGCATACGAGCAGTACTTC. Residues: CASSLGFGGAAYEQYF.

The V and J genes are TRBV7-2 and TRBJ2-1; TRBD2 aligns across 8 bases. The CDR3 has 15 residues. V lost 2 bases, J lost 4 bases, and 4 bases stayed unmatched. Germline lookup yields CDR1 SGHTA and CDR2 FQGNSA. The CDR3 region has the DNA TGTGCCAGCAGCTTAACGAGCGGGGGTTACAATGAGCAGTTCTTC. Amino acids: CASSLTSGGYNEQFF. Variable domain in full (rest from reference TRBV7-2 and TRBJ2-1): GAGVSQSPSNKVTEKGKDVELRCDPISGHTALYWYRQSLGQGLEFLIYFQGNSAPDKSGLPSDRFSAERTGGSVSTLTIQRTQQEDSAVYLCASSLTSGGYNEQFFGPGTRLTVL.

This clone has just a few counts. The rearrangement uses TRBV7-3 and TRBJ1-1; D call uncertain. The ends were cut back, 5 bases at V and 0 bases at J, with 7 bases in the middle. Germline-derived CDR1 and CDR2 are SGHTA and FQGTGA. The CDR3 is 13 residues long. CDR3 sequence reads: CASSPQMNTEAFF. The CDR3 coding sequence is TGTGCCAGCAGCCCACAGATGAACACTGAAGCTTTCTTT.

CDR3 DNA: TGTGCCAGCCTTTGGGGGAGGGGGGGGGATGGCTACACCTTC. It translates to CASLWGRGGDGYTF. The chain couples TRBV6-1 to TRBJ1-2; tentative D call: TRBD1 (6 bases). This CDR3 contains 14 residues. Germline V gene lookup returns CDR1 MNHNS and CDR2 SASEGT. V gave up 8 bases and J gave up 6 bases, with 19 bases separating them.

The V gene is TRBV5-1, the J gene TRBJ2-1, with 11 bases aligning to TRBD1. The trim removed 6 bases at V and 3 bases at J, leaving 8 bases unmatched. The germline CDR1 and CDR2 sequences are SGHRS and YFSETQ. The CDR3 loop spans 16 amino acids. Here the CDR3 reads CASTRSGQGVYNEQFF. CDR3 in DNA: TGCGCCAGCACCAGGTCGGGACAGGGGGTCTACAATGAGCAGTTCTTC.

This clone was seen only once. The CDR3 loop reads CASSLEGTSGSNEQFF. Here the CDR3 DNA reads TGCGCCAGCAGCTTGGAAGGGACTAGCGGGAGTAATGAGCAGTTCTTC. V is TRBV5-1 and J is TRBJ2-1; 14 bases fit TRBD2. J was trimmed by 7 bases and V by 0 bases; bases with no gene match: 3. In germline, CDR1 is SGHRS, CDR2 YFSETQ. This CDR3 region has 16 residues.

V is TRBV11-2 and J is TRBJ2-3; 7 nucleotides match TRBD1. This CDR3 has 16 amino acids. V gave up 7 bases and J gave up 2 bases; unmatched junction bases: 12. Per the germline V gene, CDR1 is SGHAT and CDR2 is FQNNGV. CDR3 nucleotides: TGTGCCAGCACCTACCGGTCGGGACAGTCCACAGATACGCAGTATTTT. As protein: CASTYRSGQSTDTQYF.

This sequence joins TRBV19 and TRBJ2-1; TRBD1 aligns across 8 bases. The germline gives CDR1 LNHDA, CDR2 SQIVND (reference sequence). J lost 5 bases, V lost 5 bases, and 8 bases had no gene match. This CDR3 is built from 15 residues. This chain's CDR3 is CASSSTGVRNNEQFF. The CDR3 DNA is TGTGCCAGTAGTTCGACAGGGGTAAGGAACAATGAGCAGTTCTTC.

The chain's CDR3 is CASSQAAADTQYF. In nucleotides, the CDR3 is TGCGCCAGCAGCCAAGCGGCGGCAGATACGCAGTATTTT. V gene TRBV4-3 combines with J gene TRBJ2-3; D is unclear. CDR1 and CDR2 (germline): LGHNA, YSLEER. Trimming took off 1 base at V and 4 bases at J, with 6 bases between the two ends. The CDR3 loop spans 13 amino acids.

The J gene is TRBJ1-2, the V gene TRBV19; no reliable D call. The CDR3 length is 13 residues. Between the trimmed V and J ends, which lost 7 bases and 0 bases, there was a span of 9 bases. The germline CDR1 and CDR2 sequences are LNHDA and SQIVND (reference sequence). CDR3: CASTPGTNYGYTF. The CDR3 DNA is TGTGCCAGTACCCCCGGTACTAACTATGGCTACACCTTC. The complete variable domain, with remaining parts taken from reference TRBV19 and TRBJ1-2, reads DGGITQSPKYLFRKEGQNVTLSCEQNLNHDAMYWYRQDPGQGLRLIYYSQIVNDFQKGDIAEGYSVSREKKESFPLTVTSAQKNPTAFYLCASTPGTNYGYTFGSGTRLTVV.

This chain connects TRBV9 to TRBJ2-3; 11 bases line up with TRBD2. CDR1 is SGDLS and CDR2 is YYNGEE in the germline V gene. This CDR3 is 15 amino acids long. V gave up 5 bases and J gave up 6 bases; unmatched junction bases: 8. CDR3 nucleotides: TGTGCCAGCAGTAAGCTAGCGGGGGGAGTGGATACGCAGTATTTT. Protein sequence: CASSKLAGGVDTQYF.

The chain joins TRBV4-3 to TRBJ2-7, with no clear D. The germline V and J ends were trimmed by 0 bases and 2 bases, with 14 bases remaining between them. The CDR3 spans 16 residues. The V gene's germline CDR1 is LGHNA and CDR2 YSLEER. CDR3 sequence: CASSQDVGQSTYEQYF. CDR3 DNA: TGCGCCAGCAGCCAAGACGTTGGGCAGAGCACCTACGAGCAGTACTTC.